This TCR beta chain comes out of a study of cytomegalovirus exposure and HLA in healthy donors. This CDR3 spans 12 amino acids. Germline V gives CDR1 LGHNA, CDR2 YNFKEQ. With regard to this clone: A junction end diverges from the germline sequence, so it may reflect a read error.

PCR amplification relied on 60 Vbeta primers (plus 13 Jbeta primers). Per the study methods: A later analysis tallied tens of millions of unique TCR beta chains, around 11 million of them shared. Data came from immunoSEQ multiplex PCR; TCRdb stores just in-frame clones and leaves some out. V, J and clone size are taken as reported in that table, and D and trimming were inferred from the DNA itself. The profile shows some 87,000 clones, approximately 60% of them singletons. The TCR sequence derives from a woman aged 30 to 39 in good health and CMV-seropositive. V is TRBV4-2 and J is TRBJ2-7, with D perhaps TRBD2 (5 bases). The sequenced sample was PBMCs. In DNA, the CDR3 is TGTGCCAGCAGCCAAGCGGGGTACGGGCAGTACTTC. Amino acid sequence: CASSQAGYGQYF.